A selection of T cell receptor beta chains follows, all from one sample in a study of blood T cell repertoires in COVID-19. Clones were sequenced by immunoSEQ multiplex PCR, and TCRdb holds only the in-frame ones, with some missing. The sample holds some 350,000 clones; 90% are singletons and the top ten take 6.5% to 7%. The sample consisted of peripheral blood. The receptors were gathered from a man aged 18-30 years with active or convalescent COVID-19. Each CDR3 is given with its conserved first and last residue. A D gene is named only where the DNA matches it firmly. The size field is filled for only some rows; it gives once, few, many or a size class.

size	V	J	D	CDR3	DNA
few	TRBV28	TRBJ1-4	.	CASGRGGEKLFF	TGTGCCAGCGGGAGGGGCGGTGAAAAACTGTTTTTT
.	TRBV19	TRBJ1-5	TRBD1	CASSDPRDRGWQPQHF	TGTGCCAGTAGTGATCCAAGGGACAGGGGCTGGCAGCCCCAGCATTTT
.	TRBV28	TRBJ1-6	.	CASSLGASSRVHF	TGTGCCAGCAGTTTAGGGGCTTCGTCCCGGGTCCACTTT
.	TRBV15	TRBJ1-4	TRBD1	CATSGDRANEKLFF	TGTGCCACCAGCGGGGACAGGGCTAATGAAAAACTGTTTTTT
.	TRBV7-2	TRBJ2-3	.	CASSLGGSGQGLTDTQYF	TGTGCCAGCAGCTTAGGAGGATCTGGGCAGGGCCTCACAGATACGCAGTATTTT
.	TRBV19	TRBJ1-1	.	CASLGQVGTEAFF	TGTGCCAGCTTGGGACAAGTCGGCACTGAAGCTTTCTTT
few	TRBV2	TRBJ1-3	.	CASSETQPSRNTIYF	TGTGCCAGCAGTGAAACTCAACCTAGTCGAAACACCATATATTTT
.	TRBV5-8	TRBJ2-5	.	CASSLFGVPQYF	TGTGCCAGCAGCTTGTTCGGGGTTCCCCAGTACTTC
.	TRBV5-6	TRBJ1-2	.	CASRGDTSYGYTF	TGTGCCAGCAGGGGGGACACAAGCTATGGCTACACCTTC
.	TRBV27	TRBJ2-1	TRBD2	CASSLSASGRNEQFF	TGTGCCAGCAGTTTATCGGCTAGCGGGAGGAATGAGCAGTTCTTC
.	TRBV2	TRBJ1-5	TRBD1	CASIGQESQPQHF	TGTGCCAGCATTGGACAGGAAAGTCAGCCCCAGCATTTT
.	TRBV5-5	TRBJ2-5	TRBD2	CASSLERERETQYF	TGTGCCAGCAGCCTTGAGCGGGAGCGGGAGACCCAGTACTTC
.	TRBV28	TRBJ2-1	.	CASSLFLRANNEQFF	TGTGCCAGCAGTTTATTTTTGCGGGCCAACAATGAGCAGTTCTTC
.	TRBV7-2	TRBJ1-2	TRBD1	CASSLGTGGGYTF	TGTGCCAGCAGCCTCGGGACAGGGGGTGGCTACACCTTC
.	TRBV29-1	TRBJ2-1	.	CSAAGASPFYEQFF	TGCAGCGCTGCTGGGGCTAGTCCCTTCTATGAGCAGTTCTTC
.	TRBV4-1	TRBJ1-6	TRBD1	CASTNFGTGHFNSPLHF	TGCGCCAGCACCAACTTCGGGACAGGGCATTTTAATTCACCCCTCCACTTT
.	TRBV21-1	TRBJ2-7	.	CASSRTASYEQYF	TGTGCCAGCAGTCGGACAGCCTCCTACGAGCAGTACTTC
.	TRBV18	TRBJ2-5	TRBD2	CASSPSSGTGTETQYF	TGTGCCAGCTCACCTTCCAGCGGGACTGGTACAGAGACCCAGTACTTC
.	TRBV18	TRBJ1-3	.	CASSQTEIWIISGNTIYF	TGTGCCAGCTCACAAACGGAGATTTGGATTATCTCTGGAAACACCATATATTTT
.	TRBV20-1	TRBJ2-2	.	CSASRAGELFF	TGCAGTGCTAGCCGGGCCGGGGAGCTGTTTTTT
.	TRBV29-1	TRBJ1-2	TRBD1	CSVGTGYGYTF	TGCAGCGTTGGGACAGGGTATGGCTACACCTTC
.	TRBV29-1	TRBJ2-7	TRBD1	CSVGGQGKEYF	TGCAGCGTTGGGGGACAGGGAAAGGAGTACTTC
.	TRBV9	TRBJ2-1	.	CASSVVGNRLYNEQFF	TGTGCCAGCAGCGTAGTCGGGAACCGACTTTACAATGAGCAGTTCTTC
.	TRBV18	TRBJ2-1	TRBD2	CASSPPPSGRYGEQFF	TGTGCCAGCTCACCTCCGCCTAGCGGGAGATATGGTGAGCAGTTCTTC
few	TRBV7-9	TRBJ2-2	TRBD1	CASSWTGWELFF	TGTGCCAGCAGCTGGACAGGGTGGGAGCTGTTTTTT
.	TRBV24-1	TRBJ2-1	TRBD2	CATSDPGLAGYNEQFF	TGTGCCACCAGTGACCCGGGACTAGCGGGATACAATGAGCAGTTCTTC
.	TRBV6-6	TRBJ2-1	TRBD2	CASSSITSGSSDEQFF	TGTGCCAGCAGTTCAATAACTAGCGGGAGTTCCGATGAGCAGTTCTTC
.	TRBV5-1	TRBJ2-1	TRBD2	CASSLGNRTSFPLRNEQFF	TGCGCCAGCAGCTTGGGTAACAGGACTAGCTTCCCTCTACGCAATGAGCAGTTCTTC
.	TRBV6-5	TRBJ1-3	TRBD1	CASSYDRGTGNTIYF	TGTGCCAGCAGTTACGACAGGGGAACTGGAAACACCATATATTTT
once	TRBV11-1	TRBJ2-3	.	CASSRRQVSTDTQYF	TGTGCCAGCAGCCGGAGGCAGGTTAGCACAGATACGCAGTATTTT
.	TRBV5-1	TRBJ2-1	.	CASSLTGTLYDEQFF	TGCGCCAGCAGCTTGACCGGGACTCTTTACGATGAGCAGTTCTTC
.	TRBV28	TRBJ2-5	TRBD1	CASSWEGQGATQYF	TGTGCCAGCAGTTGGGAGGGACAGGGCGCGACCCAGTACTTC
.	TRBV19	TRBJ2-1	TRBD2	CASSMSGRSHNEQFF	TGTGCCAGTAGTATGAGCGGGAGAAGCCACAATGAGCAGTTCTTC
.	TRBV14	TRBJ1-4	.	CASSQDNRFNEKLFF	TGTGCCAGCAGCCAAGACAACAGGTTTAATGAAAAACTGTTTTTT
.	TRBV7-6	TRBJ1-1	.	CASKRQENTEAFF	TGTGCCAGCAAGCGACAGGAGAACACTGAAGCTTTCTTT
few	TRBV29-1	TRBJ1-3	.	CSVPIFPAGNTIYF	TGCAGCGTCCCTATCTTCCCCGCTGGAAACACCATATATTTT
.	TRBV7-2	TRBJ1-5	TRBD1	CASSLGGQSPQHF	TGTGCCAGCAGCTTAGGGGGACAGTCGCCCCAGCATTTT
.	TRBV29-1	TRBJ2-1	TRBD1	CSVKKPGQGSVEQFF	TGCAGCGTGAAAAAACCGGGACAGGGGTCGGTTGAGCAGTTCTTC
.	TRBV7-9	TRBJ2-7	.	CASSLVHYEQYF	TGTGCCAGCAGCTTAGTACACTACGAGCAGTACTTC
once	TRBV15	TRBJ1-4	.	CATSTNTGGGEEKLFF	TGTGCCACCAGCACCAACACGGGAGGGGGGGAAGAAAAACTGTTTTTT
.	TRBV27	TRBJ2-2	.	CASSFTGNYHTGELFF	TGTGCCAGCAGTTTTACCGGGAACTATCACACCGGGGAGCTGTTTTTT
.	TRBV4-3	TRBJ2-3	.	CASSQTPGDTQYF	TGCGCCAGCAGCCAGACTCCGGGGGATACGCAGTATTTT
.	TRBV28	TRBJ2-3	.	CASSLQGSTDTQYF	TGTGCCAGCAGTTTGCAGGGGAGCACAGATACGCAGTATTTT
once	TRBV5-1	TRBJ2-3	.	CASSPPAGSTDTQYF	TGCGCCAGCAGCCCCCCTGCGGGGAGCACAGATACGCAGTATTTT
.	TRBV30	TRBJ2-1	.	CAWRRRTSPSNEQFF	TGTGCCTGGAGGCGGAGGACCTCCCCCTCCAATGAGCAGTTCTTC
few	TRBV4-3	TRBJ2-7	.	CASSQDIGGGYEQYF	TGCGCCAGCAGCCAAGATATCGGGGGAGGCTACGAGCAGTACTTC
.	TRBV2	TRBJ2-3	.	CASSATGERTDTQYF	TGTGCCAGCAGCGCGACGGGGGAGAGAACAGATACGCAGTATTTT
.	TRBV11-1	TRBJ2-5	.	CASSLDGYRGETQYF	TGTGCCAGCAGCTTGGATGGTTATAGAGGAGAGACCCAGTACTTC
.	TRBV9	TRBJ2-1	TRBD1	CASSVRTGLYNEQFF	TGTGCCAGCAGCGTTCGGACAGGACTTTACAATGAGCAGTTCTTC
.	TRBV28	TRBJ1-5	TRBD1	CASSLRLDRGGNQPQHF	TGTGCCAGCAGTTTACGACTCGACAGGGGAGGCAATCAGCCCCAGCATTTT
.	TRBV28	TRBJ2-3	TRBD2	CASSLGGRAGVSTDTQYF	TGTGCCAGCAGTTTAGGCGGGAGGGCCGGGGTGAGCACAGATACGCAGTATTTT
.	TRBV7-8	TRBJ2-3	TRBD1	CASRTNIPDRVRVPDTQYF	TGTGCCAGCAGGACCAACATCCCCGACAGGGTTAGGGTGCCAGATACGCAGTATTTT
.	TRBV4-1	TRBJ1-2	.	CASSLSRGFGYTF	TGCGCCAGCAGCCTCTCCAGGGGCTTCGGCTACACCTTC